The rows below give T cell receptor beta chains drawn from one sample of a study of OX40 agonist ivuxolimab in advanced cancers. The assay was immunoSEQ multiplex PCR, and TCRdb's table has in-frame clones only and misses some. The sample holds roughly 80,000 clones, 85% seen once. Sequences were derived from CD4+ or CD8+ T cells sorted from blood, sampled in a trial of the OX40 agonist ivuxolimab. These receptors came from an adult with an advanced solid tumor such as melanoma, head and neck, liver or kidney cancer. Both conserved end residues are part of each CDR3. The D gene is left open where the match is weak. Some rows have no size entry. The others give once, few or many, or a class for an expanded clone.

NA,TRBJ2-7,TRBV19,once,CASSRGGVRF,TGTGCCAGTAGTCGCGGAGGGGTTCGCTTC
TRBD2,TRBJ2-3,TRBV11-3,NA,CASSSRDSGVSTDTQYF,TGTGCCAGCAGCTCCCGGGATAGCGGGGTTAGCACAGATACGCAGTATTTT
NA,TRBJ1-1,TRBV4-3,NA,CASSRTGGTEAFF,TGCGCCAGCAGCCGAACGGGTGGCACTGAAGCTTTCTTT
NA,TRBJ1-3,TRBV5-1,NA,CASSNGGGGNTIYF,TGCGCCAGCTCTAATGGGGGCGGTGGAAACACCATATATTTT
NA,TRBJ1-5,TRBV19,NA,CASSLTWGQPQHF,TGTGCCAGTAGTTTAACATGGGGCCAGCCCCAGCATTTT
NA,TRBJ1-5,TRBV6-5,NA,CASDLGGSNQPQHF,TGTGCCAGTGACCTAGGGGGTAGCAATCAGCCCCAGCATTTT
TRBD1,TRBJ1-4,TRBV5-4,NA,CASSRGDSHEKLFF,TGTGCCAGCAGCCGGGGGGACAGCCATGAAAAACTGTTTTTT
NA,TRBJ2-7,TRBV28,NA,CASSWAPGQGYEQYF,TGTGCCAGCAGTTGGGCACCGGGACAAGGGTACGAGCAGTACTTC
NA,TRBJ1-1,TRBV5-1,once,CASSSTGRVRTEAFF,TGCGCCAGCAGCTCCACAGGTCGGGTGAGGACTGAAGCTTTCTTT
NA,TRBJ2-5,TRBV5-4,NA,CASSLGGVGQETQYF,TGTGCCAGCAGCTTAGGAGGGGTTGGCCAAGAGACCCAGTACTTC